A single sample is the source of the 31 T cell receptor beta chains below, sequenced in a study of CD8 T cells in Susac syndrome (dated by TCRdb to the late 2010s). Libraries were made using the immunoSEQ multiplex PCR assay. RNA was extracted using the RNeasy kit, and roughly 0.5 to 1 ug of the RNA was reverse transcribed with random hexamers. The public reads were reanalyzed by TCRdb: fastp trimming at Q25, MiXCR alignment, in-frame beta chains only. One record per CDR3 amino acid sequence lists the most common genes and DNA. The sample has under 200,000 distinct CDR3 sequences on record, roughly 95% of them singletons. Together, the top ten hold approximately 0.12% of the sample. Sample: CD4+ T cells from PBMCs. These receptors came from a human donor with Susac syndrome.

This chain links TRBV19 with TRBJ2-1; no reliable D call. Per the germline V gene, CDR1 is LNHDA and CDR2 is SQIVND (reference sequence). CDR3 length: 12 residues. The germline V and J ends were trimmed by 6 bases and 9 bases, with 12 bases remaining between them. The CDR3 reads CASRVTDGEQFF. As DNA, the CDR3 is TGTGCCAGTAGAGTCACAGACGGTGAGCAGTTCTTC. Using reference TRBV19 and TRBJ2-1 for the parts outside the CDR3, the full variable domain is DGGITQSPKYLFRKEGQNVTLSCEQNLNHDAMYWYRQDPGQGLRLIYYSQIVNDFQKGDIAEGYSVSREKKESFPLTVTSAQKNPTAFYLCASRVTDGEQFFGPGTRLTVL.

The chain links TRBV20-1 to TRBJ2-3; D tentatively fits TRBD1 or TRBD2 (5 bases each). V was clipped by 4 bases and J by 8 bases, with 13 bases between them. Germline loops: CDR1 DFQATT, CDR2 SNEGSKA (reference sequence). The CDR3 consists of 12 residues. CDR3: CSATINGGTQYF. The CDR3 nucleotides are TGCAGTGCTACCATAAATGGGGGTACGCAGTATTTT.

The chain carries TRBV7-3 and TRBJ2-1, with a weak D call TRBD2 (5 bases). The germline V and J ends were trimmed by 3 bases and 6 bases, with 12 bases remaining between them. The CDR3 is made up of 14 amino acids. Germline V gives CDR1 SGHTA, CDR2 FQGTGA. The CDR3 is CASSLGSPGNEQFF. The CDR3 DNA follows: TGTGCCAGCAGCTTGGGGAGTCCCGGCAATGAGCAGTTCTTC.

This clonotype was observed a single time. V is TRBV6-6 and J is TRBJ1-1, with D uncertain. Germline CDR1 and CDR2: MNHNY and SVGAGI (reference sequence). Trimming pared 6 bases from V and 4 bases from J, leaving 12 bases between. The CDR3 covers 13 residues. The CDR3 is CASSFGKGTEAFF. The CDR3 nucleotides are TGTGCCAGCAGCTTTGGGAAGGGCACTGAAGCTTTCTTT.

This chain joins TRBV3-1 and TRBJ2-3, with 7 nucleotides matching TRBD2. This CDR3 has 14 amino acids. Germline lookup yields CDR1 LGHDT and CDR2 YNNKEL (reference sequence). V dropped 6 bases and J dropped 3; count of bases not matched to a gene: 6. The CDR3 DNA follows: TGTGCCAGCAGAGCCAGCGGGATAACAGATACGCAGTATTTT. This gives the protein CASRASGITDTQYF.

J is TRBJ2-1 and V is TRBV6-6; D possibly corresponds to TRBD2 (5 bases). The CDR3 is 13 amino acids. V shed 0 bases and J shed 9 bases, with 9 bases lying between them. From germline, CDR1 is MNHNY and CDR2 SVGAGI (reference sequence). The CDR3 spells CASSYSVGVEQFF. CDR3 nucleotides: TGTGCCAGCAGTTACTCCGTCGGGGTTGAGCAGTTCTTC.

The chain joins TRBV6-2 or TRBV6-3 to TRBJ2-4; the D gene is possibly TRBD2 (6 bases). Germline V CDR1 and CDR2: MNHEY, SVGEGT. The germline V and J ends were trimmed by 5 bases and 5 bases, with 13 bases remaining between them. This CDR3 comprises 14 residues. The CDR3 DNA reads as TGTGCCAGCAGTCAGCGGACTATTGAAAACATTCAGTACTTC. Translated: CASSQRTIENIQYF.

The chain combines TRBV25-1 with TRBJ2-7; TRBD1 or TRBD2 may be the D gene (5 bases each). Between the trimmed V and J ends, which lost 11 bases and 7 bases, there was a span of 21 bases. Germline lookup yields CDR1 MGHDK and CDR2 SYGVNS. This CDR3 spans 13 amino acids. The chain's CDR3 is CAGRGVGASEQYF. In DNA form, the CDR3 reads TGTGCCGGTCGAGGGGTGGGAGCGTCTGAGCAGTACTTC.

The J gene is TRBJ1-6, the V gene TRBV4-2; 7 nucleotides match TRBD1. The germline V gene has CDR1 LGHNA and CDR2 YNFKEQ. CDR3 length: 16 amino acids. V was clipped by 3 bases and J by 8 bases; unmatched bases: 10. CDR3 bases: TGTGCCAGCAGCCAGGAGACAGGGACGGGGCATTCACCCCTCCACTTT. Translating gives CASSQETGTGHSPLHF.

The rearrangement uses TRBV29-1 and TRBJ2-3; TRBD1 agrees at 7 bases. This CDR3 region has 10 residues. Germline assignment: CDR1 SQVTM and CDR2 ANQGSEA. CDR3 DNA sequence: TGCAGTATAAGGGGGCGCGGGCAGTATTTT. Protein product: CSIRGRGQYF.

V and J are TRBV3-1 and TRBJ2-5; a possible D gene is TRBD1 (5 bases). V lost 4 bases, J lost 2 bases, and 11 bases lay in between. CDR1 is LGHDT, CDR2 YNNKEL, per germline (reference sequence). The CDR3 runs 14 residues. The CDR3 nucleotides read TGTGCCAGCAGCCCCCGCAGGGCGCAAGAGACCCAGTACTTC. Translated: CASSPRRAQETQYF.

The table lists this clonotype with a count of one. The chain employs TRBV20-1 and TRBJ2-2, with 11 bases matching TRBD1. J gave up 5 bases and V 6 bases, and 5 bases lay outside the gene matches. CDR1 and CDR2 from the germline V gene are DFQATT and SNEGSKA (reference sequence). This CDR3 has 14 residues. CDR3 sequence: CSAMDRGQTGELFF. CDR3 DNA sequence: TGCAGTGCCATGGACAGGGGGCAGACCGGGGAGCTGTTTTTT.

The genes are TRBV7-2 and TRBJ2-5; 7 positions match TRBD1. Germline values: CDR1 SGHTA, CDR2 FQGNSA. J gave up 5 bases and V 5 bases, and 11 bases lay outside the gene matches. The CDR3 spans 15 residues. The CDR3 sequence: CASSQRTGRFETQYF. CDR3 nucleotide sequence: TGTGCCAGCAGCCAACGGACAGGTCGGTTTGAGACCCAGTACTTC.

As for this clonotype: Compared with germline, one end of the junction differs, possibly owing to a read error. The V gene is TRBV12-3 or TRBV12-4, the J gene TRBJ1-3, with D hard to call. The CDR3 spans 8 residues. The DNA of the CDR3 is TGTGCCAGCAGTTTTAAAGATTTT. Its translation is CASSFKDF.

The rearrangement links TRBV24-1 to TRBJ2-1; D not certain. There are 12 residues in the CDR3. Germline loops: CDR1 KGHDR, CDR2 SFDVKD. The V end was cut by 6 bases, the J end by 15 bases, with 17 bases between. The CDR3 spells CATSTRTSRVFF. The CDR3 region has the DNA TGTGCCACCAGTACCCGTACCAGTAGGGTGTTCTTC.

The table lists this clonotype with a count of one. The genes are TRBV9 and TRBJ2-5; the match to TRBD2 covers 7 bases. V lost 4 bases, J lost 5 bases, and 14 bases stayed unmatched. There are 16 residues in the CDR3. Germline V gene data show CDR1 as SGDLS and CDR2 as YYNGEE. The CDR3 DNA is TGTGCCAGCAGCCCCCATGGGGGAGGGCCGGGGGAGACCCAGTACTTC. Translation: CASSPHGGGPGETQYF. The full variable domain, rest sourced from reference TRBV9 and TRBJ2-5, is DSGVTQTPKHLITATGQRVTLRCSPRSGDLSVYWYQQSLDQGLQFLIQYYNGEERAKGNILERFSAQQFPDLHSELNLSSLELGDSALYFCASSPHGGGPGETQYFGPGTRLLVL.

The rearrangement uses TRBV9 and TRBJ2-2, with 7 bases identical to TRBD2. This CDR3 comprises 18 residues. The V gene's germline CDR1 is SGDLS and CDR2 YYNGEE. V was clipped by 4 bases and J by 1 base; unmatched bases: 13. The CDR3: CASSKGLTSGGNTGELFF. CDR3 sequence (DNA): TGTGCCAGCAGCAAGGGACTAACCTCGGGAGGGAACACCGGGGAGCTGTTTTTT.

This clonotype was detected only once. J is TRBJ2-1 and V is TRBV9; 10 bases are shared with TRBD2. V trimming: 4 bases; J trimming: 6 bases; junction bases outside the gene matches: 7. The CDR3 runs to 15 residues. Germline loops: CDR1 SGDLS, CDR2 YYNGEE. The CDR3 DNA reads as TGTGCCAGCAGCCCCGGGGGGACTAGCGCCAATGAGCAGTTCTTC. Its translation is CASSPGGTSANEQFF.

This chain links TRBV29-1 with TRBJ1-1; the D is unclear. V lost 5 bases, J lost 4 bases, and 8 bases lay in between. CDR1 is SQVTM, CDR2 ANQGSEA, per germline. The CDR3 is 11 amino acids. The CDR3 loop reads CSVFPRTEAFF. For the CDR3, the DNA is TGCAGCGTTTTCCCCCGCACTGAAGCTTTCTTT.

CDR3 nucleotides: TGCAGTGCTAGAACACAGGGGGAAGGTCAGCCCCAGCATTTT. Translated, it gives CSARTQGEGQPQHF. V and J are TRBV20-1 and TRBJ1-5, with 8 bases aligning to TRBD1. The CDR3 consists of 14 residues. The V segment lost 2 bases and the J segment 6 bases; nucleotides outside the gene matches: 6. The germline V gene has CDR1 DFQATT and CDR2 SNEGSKA (reference sequence).

The CDR3 bases are TGTGCCAGCAGTTGGACAGGGGGCCAGTTGTCCTACGAGCAGTACTTC. Encoded protein: CASSWTGGQLSYEQYF. The chain is built from TRBV12-3 or TRBV12-4 and TRBJ2-7, with 11 bases fitting TRBD1. The CDR3 runs to 16 residues. V lost 4 bases, J lost 1 base, and 6 bases stayed unmatched.

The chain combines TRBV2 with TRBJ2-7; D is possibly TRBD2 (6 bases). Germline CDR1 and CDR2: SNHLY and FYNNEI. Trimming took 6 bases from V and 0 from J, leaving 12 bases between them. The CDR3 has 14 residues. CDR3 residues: CASSSGTLSYEQYF. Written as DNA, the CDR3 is TGTGCCAGCAGCTCCGGGACTCTCTCCTACGAGCAGTACTTC.

Written as DNA, the CDR3 is TGTGCCAGCAGTTTATCTGGCAGCTCTGGCTACACCTTC. Its translation: CASSLSGSSGYTF. The chain is built from TRBV27 and TRBJ1-2, with no clear D. The CDR3 is 13 residues long. The germline CDR1 and CDR2 sequences are MNHEY and SMNVEV (reference sequence). The V end lost 0 bases, the J end lost 7 bases, and 9 bases lay between the germline ends.

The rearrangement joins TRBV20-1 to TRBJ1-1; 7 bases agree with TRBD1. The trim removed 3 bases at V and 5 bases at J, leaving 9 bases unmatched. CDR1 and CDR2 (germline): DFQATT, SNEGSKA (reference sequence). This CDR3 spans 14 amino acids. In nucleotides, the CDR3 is TGCAGTGCTAGGCCCCCAGGGGGAAGGACTGAAGCTTTCTTT. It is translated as CSARPPGGRTEAFF.

The CDR3 nucleotides are TGCAGTGCTAGGAACCCCGGCGGGGGAACAAATCAGCCCCAGCATTTT. It translates to CSARNPGGGTNQPQHF. This chain connects TRBV20-1 to TRBJ1-5; maybe TRBD1 (5 bases). Deletions cut 3 bases from V and 4 bases from J, with 19 bases between. The CDR3 is made up of 16 amino acids. The germline CDR1 and CDR2 sequences are DFQATT and SNEGSKA (reference sequence).

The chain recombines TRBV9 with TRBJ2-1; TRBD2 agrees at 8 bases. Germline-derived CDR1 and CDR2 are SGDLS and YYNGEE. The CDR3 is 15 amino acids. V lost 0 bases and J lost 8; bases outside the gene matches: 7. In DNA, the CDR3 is TGTGCCAGCAGCGTAGCGGGAGGGCCGTTGGATGAGCAGTTCTTC. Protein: CASSVAGGPLDEQFF. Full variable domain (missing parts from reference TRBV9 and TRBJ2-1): DSGVTQTPKHLITATGQRVTLRCSPRSGDLSVYWYQQSLDQGLQFLIQYYNGEERAKGNILERFSAQQFPDLHSELNLSSLELGDSALYFCASSVAGGPLDEQFFGPGTRLTVL.

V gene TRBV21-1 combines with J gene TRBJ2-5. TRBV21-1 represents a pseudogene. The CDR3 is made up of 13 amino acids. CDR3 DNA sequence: TGTGCCAGCAGCAAAGCCGGGGTAGAGACCCAGTACTTC. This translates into CASSKAGVETQYF.

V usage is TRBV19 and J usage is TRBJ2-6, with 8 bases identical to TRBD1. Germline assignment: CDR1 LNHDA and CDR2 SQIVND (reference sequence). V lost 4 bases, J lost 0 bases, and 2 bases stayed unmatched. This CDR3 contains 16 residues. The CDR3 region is CASSRGQASGANVLTF. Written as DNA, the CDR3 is TGTGCCAGTAGTAGGGGACAGGCCTCTGGGGCCAACGTCCTGACTTTC. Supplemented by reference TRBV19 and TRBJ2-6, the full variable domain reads DGGITQSPKYLFRKEGQNVTLSCEQNLNHDAMYWYRQDPGQGLRLIYYSQIVNDFQKGDIAEGYSVSREKKESFPLTVTSAQKNPTAFYLCASSRGQASGANVLTFGAGSRLTVL.

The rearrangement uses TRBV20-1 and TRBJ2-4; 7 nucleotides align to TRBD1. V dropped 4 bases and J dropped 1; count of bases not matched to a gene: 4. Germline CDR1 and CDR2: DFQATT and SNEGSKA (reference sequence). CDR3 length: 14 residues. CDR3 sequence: CSAIQGSAKNIQYF. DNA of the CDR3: TGCAGTGCTATACAGGGGTCTGCCAAAAACATTCAGTACTTC.

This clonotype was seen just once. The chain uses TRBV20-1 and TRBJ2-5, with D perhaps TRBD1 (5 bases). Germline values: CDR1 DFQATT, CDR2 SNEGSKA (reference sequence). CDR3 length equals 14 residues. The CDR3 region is CSCGHSRFQETQYF. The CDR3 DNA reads TGCAGCTGCGGACACAGCCGTTTCCAAGAGACCCAGTACTTC.

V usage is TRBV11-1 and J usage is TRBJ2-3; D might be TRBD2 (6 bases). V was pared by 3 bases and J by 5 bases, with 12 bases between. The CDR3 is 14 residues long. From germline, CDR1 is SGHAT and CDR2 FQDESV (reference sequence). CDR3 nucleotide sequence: TGTGCCAGCAGCTTCCTCGCGACTAGAGATACGCAGTATTTT. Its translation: CASSFLATRDTQYF.